This paragraph reports one T cell receptor (beta chain). One entry per CDR3 protein, called by TCRdb with MiXCR from the 5' RACE reads. The sample includes 43,000 or so distinct CDR3 sequences, nearly 7.5% of them seen just once. This sample was taken from a study of early T cells in non-severe SARS-CoV-2 infection. The germline gives CDR1 DFQATT, CDR2 SNEGSKA (reference sequence). Trimming took off 7 bases at V and 0 bases at J, with 10 bases between the two ends. CDR3 length: 13 amino acids. The chain joins TRBV20-1 to TRBJ1-5; D gene ambiguous. The sequence came from an adult who was a healthcare worker with PCR-confirmed SARS-CoV-2 infection or an uninfected control (not recorded which). Sequencing was performed on whole blood. CDR3 DNA sequence: TGCAGTGTCCTTGAGAATAGCAATCAGCCCCAGCATTTT. Protein: CSVLENSNQPQHF.